The entry below gives a single T cell receptor beta chain sequence along with its context. This clone appeared a single time. The antigen it binds to is not known. The input lacks base qualities; no much larger clone sits a single base away. Measured from the cysteine to the phenylalanine, the CDR3 is 14 residues long. Only the CDR3 DNA is retained, 42 bases long and in frame from the first base. From the germline V gene, CDR1 is SGHDN and CDR2 is FVKESK. Relative to germline, V is 0 bases shorter and J is 9 bases shorter, with 9 bases between their ends. The source of the sample is a study of blood T cell repertoires in COVID-19 (dated by TCRdb to 2018 to 2021). Regarding the complete study: Samples covering the acute and convalescent phases of COVID-19 were provided by collaborators in the United States, Italy and Spain. The material from the prospective study consisted of cDNA or gDNA derived from T cells, B-cell-depleted T cells, or PBMCs. Subjects who had been exposed to COVID-19, were actively infected with it, or had recovered from it provided the deeply sampled blood TCRbeta repertoires that made up the dataset. The repertoires were released in a freely available public database meant as a resource for research on the immune response to SARS-CoV-2. Samples came from the ongoing ImmuneRACE study (first 160 participants) plus 1,254 subjects from 6 global collaborators. A de-identified subject ID, COVID-19 status, age in years and sex were almost always included in the sample metadata. Where HLA class I and class II types were available, the types were taken from metadata supplied by the sample provider, not from assay-based typing. Beyond this particular receptor, the publication reports: The amount of clinical and demographic metadata varied by source and participant and was provided uncurated.

TCRbeta CDR3 regions were amplified from genomic DNA by means of the immunoSEQ Assay, a bias-controlled multiplex PCR. The paper's data handling went like this. The number of nucleated cells in each sample was estimated by amplification of reference gene primers within the assay. To quantify the absolute abundance of each unique TCRbeta CDR3 rearrangement, sequence reads were collapsed and filtered. For each sample, productive Simpson clonality was calculated as the square root of Simpson's diversity index across productive rearrangements. In its TCRdb copy, this immuneACCESS table keeps in-frame sequences only and misses some clones. Where compared with another copy, unresolved V genes explain less than half of these, and the others have no known cause. That table furnishes V, J and clone size, whereas the DNA furnished D and trimming. This sample has under 200,000 clones in its table, and 84% of those were observed once. The biggest ten clones account for 13% to 15% of the sample.

The collaborating institutions used their own protocols to collect whole blood in K2EDTA tubes. For TCRbeta analysis, collaborators shipped samples in one of three forms: frozen whole blood, isolated PBMCs, or DNA extracted from either of those sample types. The TCR sequence derives from a man between 18 and 35 years old with active or convalescent COVID-19. The sequenced sample was peripheral blood. The chain links TRBV14 with TRBJ1-6, and the D gene may be TRBD1, 5 bases matching. The CDR3 loop reads CASSQELRGSPLHF. The DNA sequence is as follows: TGTGCCAGCAGCCAAGAGCTTAGGGGTTCACCCCTCCACTTT.